The T cell receptor beta chain under discussion was sequenced for a study of cytomegalovirus exposure and HLA in healthy donors. Study outcomes and limitations: 150 to 200 TCR beta chains were listed as cytomegalovirus-associated. Most of the TCR beta V segments (in an earlier analysis) were productive either about 90% or about 30% of the time. In a later analysis, TCR beta V- and J-gene trimming was associated with a missense DCLRE1C variant.

Healthy bone marrow donors made up the donor group. The PCR contained 60 Vbeta and 13 Jbeta primers. Using immunoSEQ multiplex PCR, the repertoire was profiled, and TCRdb retains in-frame clones only, with some absent. The sample contains around 120,000 clones, roughly 79% of which appear only once. Regarding this clone: Its antigen is not known.

The CDR3 contains 18 residues. CDR1 SGDLS and CDR2 YYNGEE come from the germline V gene. The V end lost 3 bases, the J end lost 1 base, and 19 bases lay between the germline ends. The TCR sequence derives from a woman younger than 35 in good health and CMV-seronegative. The gene calls are TRBV9 and TRBJ2-2; D perhaps matches TRBD1 (6 bases). Sequencing was carried out using PBMCs. The CDR3 region is CASSGARGQQENTGELFF. Written as DNA, the CDR3 is TGTGCCAGCAGCGGAGCCAGGGGCCAGCAAGAGAACACCGGGGAGCTGTTTTTT.